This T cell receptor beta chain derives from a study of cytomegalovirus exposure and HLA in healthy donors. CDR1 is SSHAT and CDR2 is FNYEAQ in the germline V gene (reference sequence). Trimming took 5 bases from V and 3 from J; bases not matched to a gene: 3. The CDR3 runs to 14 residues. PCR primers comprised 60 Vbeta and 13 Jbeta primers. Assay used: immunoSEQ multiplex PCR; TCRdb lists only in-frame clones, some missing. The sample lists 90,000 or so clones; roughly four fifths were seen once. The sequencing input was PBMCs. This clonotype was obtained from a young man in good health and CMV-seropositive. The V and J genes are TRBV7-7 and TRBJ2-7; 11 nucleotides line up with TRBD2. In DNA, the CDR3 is TGTGCCAGCAGCCGCGGGACTAGCGGCTACGAGCAGTACTTC. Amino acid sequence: CASSRGTSGYEQYF. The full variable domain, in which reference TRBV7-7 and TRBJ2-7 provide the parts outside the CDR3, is GAGVSQSPRYKVTKRGQDVTLRCDPISSHATLYWYQQALGQGPEFLTYFNYEAQPDKSGLPSDRFSAERPEGSISTLTIQRTEQRDSAMYRCASSRGTSGYEQYFGPGTRLTVT.